The next 18 T cell receptor beta chains were all read from a single sample in a study of T cells in Graves' hyperthyroidism and ophthalmopathy. Researchers amplified the TCR beta CDR3 regions from RNA transcripts. The TCR CDR3 first-round RT-PCR relied on the HTBI primer set. TCRdb re-called the multiplex PCR reads with MiXCR, one entry per CDR3 protein. This sample yields hundreds of thousands of distinct CDR3 sequences, of which roughly 15% are seen a single time; roughly a tenth belongs to the top ten. Source material: blood. The source of these receptors is a woman aged 18-29 years with Graves' hyperthyroidism.

This clonotype has a count of ten or more. This chain uses TRBV20-1 with TRBJ2-3, with no clear D. With 3 bases removed from V and 6 bases from J, the gap between germline ends came to 13 bases. Germline CDR1 and CDR2: DFQATT and SNEGSKA (reference sequence). This CDR3 has 13 amino acids. The CDR3 bases are TGCAGTGCTAGCGGGTACGAAGTGGATACGCAGTATTTT. Amino acid sequence: CSASGYEVDTQYF.

This clonotype has at least ten counts. The chain employs TRBV24-1 and TRBJ2-1; D is uncertain. The germline V gene encodes CDR1 KGHDR and CDR2 SFDVKD. The length of the CDR3 is 15 residues. V lost 1 base and J lost 0, with 6 bases in between. This CDR3 reads CATSDLWSSYNEQFF. Here the CDR3 DNA reads TGTGCCACCAGTGATTTATGGAGCTCCTACAATGAGCAGTTCTTC.

This clonotype was seen only a few times. The CDR3 sequence: CASSLRSLDTQYF. DNA for the CDR3: TGTGCCAGCAGTCTTCGGTCTTTAGATACGCAGTATTTT. The chain has TRBV6-1 and TRBJ2-3; D call uncertain. V lost 5 bases and J lost 5, with 11 bases in between. The CDR3 sequence is 13 residues long. Germline loops: CDR1 MNHNS, CDR2 SASEGT.

V is TRBV27 and J is TRBJ2-7; possibly TRBD1 for D (5 bases). This CDR3 contains 15 residues. The V end lost 6 bases, the J end lost 1 base, and 16 bases lay between the germline ends. Germline-derived CDR1 and CDR2 are MNHEY and SMNVEV (reference sequence). CDR3 residues: CASSTDSASSYEQYF. CDR3 in DNA: TGTGCCAGCAGCACCGACAGCGCCAGTTCCTACGAGCAGTACTTC.

J is TRBJ1-4 and V is TRBV9; D not resolved. The CDR3 has 15 residues. Germline CDR1 reads SGDLS; CDR2 reads YYNGEE. Between the trimmed V and J ends, which lost 0 bases and 0 bases, there was a span of 6 bases. The CDR3, as DNA: TGTGCCAGCAGCGTAGGGTCGACAACTAATGAAAAACTGTTTTTT. Protein product: CASSVGSTTNEKLFF.

The chain has TRBV5-6 and TRBJ1-6; D is unclear. Germline assignment: CDR1 SGHDT and CDR2 YYEEEE. Trimming shortened V by 3 bases and J by 0 bases, and 10 bases separated the two germline ends. There are 16 residues in the CDR3. The CDR3 nucleotides are TGTGCCAGCAGCTCTACAGTTTACTCCTATAATTCACCCCTCCACTTT. It specifies CASSSTVYSYNSPLHF.

There are many counts of this clonotype. The chain couples TRBV20-1 to TRBJ2-3; D may be TRBD2 (5 bases). V dropped 3 bases and J dropped 1 base, with 11 bases sitting between them. Germline CDR1 reads DFQATT; CDR2 reads SNEGSKA (reference sequence). The CDR3 has 14 amino acids. CDR3 amino acids: CSARELGRTDTQYF. In DNA, the CDR3 is TGCAGTGCTAGGGAACTAGGACGCACAGATACGCAGTATTTT.

The V gene is TRBV20-1, the J gene TRBJ2-7, with 9 positions matching TRBD1. The germline CDR1 and CDR2 sequences are DFQATT and SNEGSKA (reference sequence). CDR3 length: 14 amino acids. J lost 4 bases, V lost 5 bases, and 9 bases had no gene match. The CDR3 DNA sequence: TGCAGTGCTGACGAGACAGGGGGAAGTTACGAGCAGTACTTC. It is translated as CSADETGGSYEQYF.

This clonotype has only a few counts. This chain links TRBV20-1 with TRBJ1-5, with 12 bases matching TRBD1. CDR1 is DFQATT, CDR2 SNEGSKA, per germline (reference sequence). V gave up 2 bases and J gave up 7 bases; unmatched junction bases: 9. The CDR3 is 16 amino acids. CDR3 amino acids: CSARLGQGALLQPQHF. The CDR3 DNA reads as TGCAGTGCTAGACTGGGACAGGGGGCCTTACTACAGCCCCAGCATTTT.

In its sample, this clonotype was seen many times. The chain uses TRBV6-1 and TRBJ1-2; D remains unclear. The CDR3 loop spans 14 amino acids. Germline V CDR1 and CDR2: MNHNS, SASEGT. V lost 7 bases, J lost 8 bases, and 20 bases lay in between. Here the CDR3 DNA reads TGTGCCAGCACCAAAGATGGAACCGCGAGCGGCTACACCTTC. This encodes CASTKDGTASGYTF.

In this sample, this clonotype turned up many times. The rearrangement links TRBV5-1 to TRBJ2-7, with D maybe TRBD2 (6 bases). The V gene lost 1 base and the J gene lost 5 bases, with 10 bases spanning the gap. The germline V gene has CDR1 SGHRS and CDR2 YFSETQ. CDR3 length: 13 residues. CDR3 sequence: CASSLTSSHEQYF. In DNA, the CDR3 is TGCGCCAGCAGCTTGACTAGCTCGCACGAGCAGTACTTC.

This clonotype has a count of ten or more. The chain uses TRBV4-1 and TRBJ2-3, with TRBD2 identical over 11 bases. There are 19 residues in the CDR3. With V trimmed by 0 bases and J by 0 bases, 8 bases remained unmatched. The germline V gene encodes CDR1 MGHRA and CDR2 YSYEKL. The CDR3 bases are TGCGCCAGCAGCCAAGATCCTAGCGGGAGGCCACTTAGCACAGATACGCAGTATTTT. This codes for CASSQDPSGRPLSTDTQYF.

This clonotype was found many times. The V gene is TRBV5-1, the J gene TRBJ2-1; the D gene is possibly TRBD1 (6 bases). The CDR3 totals 16 residues. Germline-derived CDR1 and CDR2 are SGHRS and YFSETQ. V was cut by 0 bases and J by 4 bases, with 14 bases left in between. CDR3 amino acids: CASSLEGWGHYNEQFF. The CDR3 DNA reads as TGCGCCAGCAGCTTGGAGGGCTGGGGGCATTACAATGAGCAGTTCTTC.

This clonotype appeared many times. This rearrangement joins TRBV7-9 to TRBJ2-1; 9 bases align to TRBD2. Germline V gene data show CDR1 as SEHNR and CDR2 as FQNEAQ (reference sequence). This CDR3 contains 16 residues. V trimming: 5 bases; J trimming: 0 bases; junction bases outside the gene matches: 5. In DNA form, the CDR3 reads TGTGCCAGCAGCGCAACTAGCGGGCGCTCCTACAATGAGCAGTTCTTC. Translation: CASSATSGRSYNEQFF.

This clonotype was found many times. This chain joins TRBV11-2 and TRBJ2-1, with D perhaps matching TRBD2 (6 bases). The CDR3 has 14 amino acids. In germline, CDR1 is SGHAT, CDR2 FQNNGV. Trimming took off 1 base at V and 6 bases at J, with 10 bases between the two ends. CDR3 sequence reads: CASSLAGVLNEQFF. Written as DNA, the CDR3 is TGTGCCAGCAGCTTAGCGGGGGTGCTCAATGAGCAGTTCTTC.

This clonotype was recorded many times. This sequence joins TRBV4-2 and TRBJ2-7; either TRBD1 or TRBD2 may fit D (5 bases each). Germline CDR1 and CDR2: LGHNA and YNFKEQ. The CDR3 covers 15 residues. V was trimmed by 0 bases and J by 4 bases, leaving 13 bases between them. Here the CDR3 reads CASSQDGWGIYEQYF. Here the CDR3 DNA reads TGTGCCAGCAGCCAAGATGGATGGGGGATATACGAGCAGTACTTC.

The chain has TRBV24-1 and TRBJ2-7; TRBD2 aligns across 10 bases. Germline values: CDR1 KGHDR, CDR2 SFDVKD. The CDR3 sequence is 18 residues long. V lost 5 bases, J lost 7 bases, and 19 bases stayed unmatched. Here the CDR3 reads CATSAPGAGLADVDEQYF. The CDR3 coding sequence is TGTGCCACCAGTGCCCCAGGCGCCGGACTAGCGGATGTGGATGAGCAGTACTTC.

This clonotype was counted at least ten times. The rearrangement links TRBV30 to TRBJ1-4, with TRBD1 as a possible D gene (6 bases). V shed 0 bases and J shed 10 bases, with 9 bases lying between them. Germline V gene lookup returns CDR1 GTSNPN and CDR2 SVGIG (reference sequence). This CDR3 is 12 amino acids long. The CDR3 DNA is TGTGCCTGGAGTGTGGGACAAGGAAAACTGTTTTTT. This translates into CAWSVGQGKLFF.